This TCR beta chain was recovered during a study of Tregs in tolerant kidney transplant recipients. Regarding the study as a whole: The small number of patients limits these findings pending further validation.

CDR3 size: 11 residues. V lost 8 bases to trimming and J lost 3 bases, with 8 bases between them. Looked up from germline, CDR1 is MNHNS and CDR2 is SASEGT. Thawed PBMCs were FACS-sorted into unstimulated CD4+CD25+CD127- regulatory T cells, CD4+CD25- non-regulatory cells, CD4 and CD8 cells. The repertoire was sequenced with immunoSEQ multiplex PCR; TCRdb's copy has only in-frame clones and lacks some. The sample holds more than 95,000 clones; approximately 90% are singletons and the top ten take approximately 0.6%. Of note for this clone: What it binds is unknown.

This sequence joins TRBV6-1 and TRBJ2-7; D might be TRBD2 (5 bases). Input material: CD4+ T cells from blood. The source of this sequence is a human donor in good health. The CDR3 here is CASGRNYEQYF. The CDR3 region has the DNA TGTGCCAGCGGGAGAAACTACGAGCAGTACTTC.